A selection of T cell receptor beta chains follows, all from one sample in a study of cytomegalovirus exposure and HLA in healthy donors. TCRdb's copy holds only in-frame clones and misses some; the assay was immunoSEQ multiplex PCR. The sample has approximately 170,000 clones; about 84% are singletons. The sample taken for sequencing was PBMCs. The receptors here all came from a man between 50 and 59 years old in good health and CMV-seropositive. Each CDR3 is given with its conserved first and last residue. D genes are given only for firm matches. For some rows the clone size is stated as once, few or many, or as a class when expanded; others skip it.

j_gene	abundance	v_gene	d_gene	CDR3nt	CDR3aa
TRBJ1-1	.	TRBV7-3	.	TGTGCCAGCAGCCCCGATCCGGGTATTACTGAAGCTTTCTTT	CASSPDPGITEAFF
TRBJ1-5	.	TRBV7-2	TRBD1	TGTGCCAGCAGCGCCGACAGGGGGTATCAGCCCCAGCATTTT	CASSADRGYQPQHF
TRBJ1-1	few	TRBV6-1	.	TGTGCCAGCAGGCTTGGACAGTTGAACACTGAAGCTTTCTTT	CASRLGQLNTEAFF
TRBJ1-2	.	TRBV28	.	TGTGCCAGCATGGCAGGTCAGATTTCCTATGGCTACACCTTC	CASMAGQISYGYTF
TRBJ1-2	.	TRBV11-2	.	TGTGCCAGCAGCTTAGCTTCCCAGAACTATGGCTACACCTTC	CASSLASQNYGYTF
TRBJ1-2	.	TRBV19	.	TGTGCCAGTAGTTCCCGACAAGCCTTTCGCCTTGGCTACACCTTC	CASSSRQAFRLGYTF
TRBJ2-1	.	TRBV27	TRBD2	TGTGCCAGTCAAACTAGCGGGAGGGCCAATGAGCAGTTCTTC	CASQTSGRANEQFF
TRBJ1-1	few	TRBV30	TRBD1	TGTGCCTGGAGTGTACGAGGGGGCGCTAAGGCTTTCTTT	CAWSVRGGAKAFF
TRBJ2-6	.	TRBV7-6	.	TGTGCCAGCAGCTTACAGCGGAACTCTGGGGCCAACGTCCTGACTTTC	CASSLQRNSGANVLTF
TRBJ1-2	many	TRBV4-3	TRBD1	TGCGCCAGCAGCCAAGATGACAGGGTGACCGGCTACACCTTC	CASSQDDRVTGYTF
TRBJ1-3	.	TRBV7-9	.	TGTGCCACCTTCCTCGGGGGGCAGGCTGGAAACACCATATATTTT	CATFLGGQAGNTIYF
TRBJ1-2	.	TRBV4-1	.	TGCGCCAGCAGCCAAGGATTTGGACTGAACTATGGCTACACCTTC	CASSQGFGLNYGYTF
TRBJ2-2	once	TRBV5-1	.	TGCGCCAGCAGCTTGGCCGACAGAGACACCGGGGAGCTGTTTTTT	CASSLADRDTGELFF
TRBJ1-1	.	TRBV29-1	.	TGCAGCGCCGCCGCGGGGGCCGGGTGGGCTGAAGCTTTCTTT	CSAAAGAGWAEAFF
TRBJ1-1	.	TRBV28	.	TGTGCCAGCAGTCCCGGGACACTCCTCATAGAAGCTTTCTTT	CASSPGTLLIEAFF
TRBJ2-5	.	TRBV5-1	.	TGCGCCAGCAGCTTGTGGGAGTCAGAGACCCAGTACTTC	CASSLWESETQYF
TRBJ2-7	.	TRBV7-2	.	TGTGCCAGCAGCTTGGGCAGATCCTACGAGCAGTACTTC	CASSLGRSYEQYF
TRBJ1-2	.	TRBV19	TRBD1	TGTGCCAGTAGTATAGGAGGGACAGGCGACTTCTATGGCTACACCTTC	CASSIGGTGDFYGYTF
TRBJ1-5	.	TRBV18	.	TGTGCCAGCTCGAGGGATAGCAATCAGCCCCAGCATTTT	CASSRDSNQPQHF
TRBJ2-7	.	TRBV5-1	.	TGCGCCAGCAGCGGGACTGGAGGGAGGTTCGACGAGCAGTACTTC	CASSGTGGRFDEQYF
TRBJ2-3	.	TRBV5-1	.	TGCGCCAGCAGCTTGGACAGGGTTAGCACAGATACGCAGTATTTT	CASSLDRVSTDTQYF
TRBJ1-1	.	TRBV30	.	TGTGCCTGGACCGGGGGGGGGCCCACTGAAGCTTTCTTT	CAWTGGGPTEAFF
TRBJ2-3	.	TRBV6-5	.	TGTGCCAGCAGTTACTCCCCCGGCGGCACCACAGATACGCAGTATTTT	CASSYSPGGTTDTQYF
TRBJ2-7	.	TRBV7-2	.	TGTGCCAGCAGCTTCGCGGGACGGGACGAGCAGTACTTC	CASSFAGRDEQYF
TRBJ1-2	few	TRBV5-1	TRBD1	TGCGCCAGCAGCTCGACAGGGGGCGACGGCTACACCTTC	CASSSTGGDGYTF
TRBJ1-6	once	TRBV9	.	TGTGCCAGCAGCGTAGACCGGGTTGGTAATTCACCCCTCCACTTT	CASSVDRVGNSPLHF
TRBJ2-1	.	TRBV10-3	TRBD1	TGTGCCATCAGTGGGGGACAGGGAGGCTCCTACAATGAGCAGTTCTTC	CAISGGQGGSYNEQFF
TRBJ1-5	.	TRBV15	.	TGTGCCACCAGCTCACGGGGTATAGTGGGTCAGCCCCAGCATTTT	CATSSRGIVGQPQHF
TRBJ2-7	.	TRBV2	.	TGTGCCAGCAGTGGGACTCTGGGATCCTACGAGCAGTACTTC	CASSGTLGSYEQYF
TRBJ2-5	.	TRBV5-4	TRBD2	TGTGCCAGCAGCTTGGGAGGTAGCGGGAGGGCGAAGGGAGAGACCCAGTACTTC	CASSLGGSGRAKGETQYF
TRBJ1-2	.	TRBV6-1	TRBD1	TGTGCCAGCATGATCGGACAGGATTATGGCTACACCTTC	CASMIGQDYGYTF
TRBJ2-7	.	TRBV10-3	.	TGTGCCATCAGTGAGGTGTGGGAGGTTTTCTACGAGCAGTACTTC	CAISEVWEVFYEQYF
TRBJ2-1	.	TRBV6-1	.	TGTGCCAGCAGTGAAGAGAGAAGCTCCTACAATGAGCAGTTCTTC	CASSEERSSYNEQFF
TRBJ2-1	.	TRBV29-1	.	TGCAGCGTTGAAGGAGAGGGGACTTTCTACAATGAGCAGTTCTTC	CSVEGEGTFYNEQFF
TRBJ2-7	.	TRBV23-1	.	TGCGCCAGCAGTCCGACAAGTGCCTACGAGCAGTACTTC	CASSPTSAYEQYF
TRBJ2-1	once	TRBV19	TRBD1	TGTGCCAGTAGCCAGGGGGACAGTCGCTACAATGAGCAGTTCTTC	CASSQGDSRYNEQFF
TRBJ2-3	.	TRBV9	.	TGTGCCAGCAGCGCCCGTGAGAGGGGGACGCAGTATTTT	CASSARERGTQYF
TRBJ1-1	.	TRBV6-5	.	TGTGCCAGCAGTTACAGGGGGGAGGGGGTTAATGAAGCTTTCTTT	CASSYRGEGVNEAFF
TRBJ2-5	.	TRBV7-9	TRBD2	TGTGCCAGCAGCTTTCTGGCGGGAGGGGAGACCCAGTACTTC	CASSFLAGGETQYF
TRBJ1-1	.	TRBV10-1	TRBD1	TGCGCCAGCAGTTTGGGACAGCACACTGAAGCTTTCTTT	CASSLGQHTEAFF
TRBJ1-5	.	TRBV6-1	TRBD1	TGTGCCAGCAGTGCGGGGACAGGGGTTAATCAGCCCCAGCATTTT	CASSAGTGVNQPQHF
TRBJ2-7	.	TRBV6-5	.	TGTGCCAGCAGTGGGGGGACAGCCGCGGCCTACGAGCAGTACTTC	CASSGGTAAAYEQYF
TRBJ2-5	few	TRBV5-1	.	TGCGCCAGCAGCTTGGGGTCTATTCAAGAGACCCAGTACTTC	CASSLGSIQETQYF
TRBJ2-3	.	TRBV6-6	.	TGTGCCAGCGAGCGGCCCCCGGCGACAGATACGCAGTATTTT	CASERPPATDTQYF
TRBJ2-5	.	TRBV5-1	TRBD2	TGCGCCAGCAGCTTGGTGGCTAGCGGGCCTCAAGAGACCCAGTACTTC	CASSLVASGPQETQYF
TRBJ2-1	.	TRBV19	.	TGTGCCAGTAGTATTAAGGCCCCAGGCCCCAGCTCCTACAATGAGCAGTTCTTC	CASSIKAPGPSSYNEQFF
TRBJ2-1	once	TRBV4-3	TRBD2	TGCGCCAGCAGCCAAGAACGGACTAGGGGTTTCAATGAGCAGTTCTTC	CASSQERTRGFNEQFF
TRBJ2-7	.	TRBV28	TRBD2	TGTGCCAGCAGTTTATCTCCACTAGCGGGTCTCGCCTACGAGCAGTACTTC	CASSLSPLAGLAYEQYF
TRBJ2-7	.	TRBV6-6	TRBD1	TGTGCCAGCAGTCCAGGGACAGGGGCCACCTACGAGCAGTACTTC	CASSPGTGATYEQYF
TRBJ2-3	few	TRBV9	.	TGTGCCAGCAGCGTCCAGCGGTCTAGCACAGATACGCAGTATTTT	CASSVQRSSTDTQYF
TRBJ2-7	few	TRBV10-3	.	TGTGCCACAGCGGGCGGGAAACTTGGCGAGCAGTACTTC	CATAGGKLGEQYF
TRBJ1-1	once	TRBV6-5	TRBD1	TGTGCCAGCAGTAACAACAGGGGGACTGAAGCTTTCTTT	CASSNNRGTEAFF
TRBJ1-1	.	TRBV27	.	TGTGCCAGCAGTTTCTCCGGGGGGAACACTGAAGCTTTCTTT	CASSFSGGNTEAFF